This TCR beta chain was retrieved from a study of cytomegalovirus exposure and HLA in healthy donors. On the study more broadly: Roughly 85 million unique TCRs from HLA-typed donors made up an early data release.

Donors showed nominal health when sampled, although they likely had unrecorded immune exposures. Amplification used 60 Vbeta primers and 13 Jbeta primers. Only in-frame clones appear in the TCRdb table, and some are missing; sequencing was by immunoSEQ multiplex PCR. The sample table includes tens of thousands of clones. Notes on the study in general: Reports state that TCR beta sequences accurately predicted most subjects' HLA-A and HLA-B alleles. CMV serostatus was the only immune exposure information that was available.

In the case of this clone: The antigen remains unidentified.

CDR3 length: 13 residues. Germline lookup yields CDR1 SGHTA and CDR2 FQGNSA. Trimming removed 5 bases from V and 3 bases from J, with 10 bases in between. Sequencing input: PBMCs. The V call is TRBV7-2, the J call TRBJ1-2; D might be TRBD1 (5 bases). This TCR came from a man aged 45-60 years in good health and CMV-seropositive. DNA of the CDR3: TGTGCCAGCAGCCCCCGGGGGTACTATGGCTACACCTTC. Translation gives CASSPRGYYGYTF.